This TCR beta chain was captured by sequencing in a study of human T cells and chemical hapten exposure. Findings and caveats of the study: Sensitization with DPC brought no change to TCRs above 1 in 1000 in frequency. While controls formed fewer of them, expanded TCRs formed significantly more large CDR3 similarity clusters.

Germline V gene data show CDR1 as SGHTA and CDR2 as FQGNSA. The CDR3 is made up of 17 amino acids. The V and J ends lost 2 bases and 0 bases, in that order; junction bases with no gene match: 8. The time point is: patch test 2, 6 weeks after DPC sensitization. Treatment reported: therapeutic diphenylcyclopropenone sensitization with weekly scalp DPC. Total RNA was isolated from unfractionated whole blood. Of note for this clonotype: Its target is unknown.

The study's library attached unique molecular identifiers to single cDNA molecules. TCRdb reprocessed the RACE reads via MiXCR and lists one record per CDR3 protein. Of fewer than 95,000 distinct CDR3 sequences listed, approximately 11% are singletons. The J gene is TRBJ2-3, the V gene TRBV7-2; TRBD2 agrees at 7 bases. The specimen comprised whole blood, sampled in connection with sensitization to the hapten diphenylcyclopropenone (DPC). This clonotype was obtained from a man in his forties with alopecia areata. Some clones in this sample may be carry-over from other donors' samples. DNA of the CDR3: TGTGCCAGCAGCTTACGCCGGGACTACCTCAGCACAGATACGCAGTATTTT. It translates to CASSLRRDYLSTDTQYF.